The 5 T cell receptor beta chains below come from one sample, sequenced in a study of T cell responses to AZD1222 COVID-19 vaccine. Clones were sequenced by immunoSEQ multiplex PCR, and TCRdb holds only the in-frame ones, with some missing. The sample comprises approximately 74,000 clones, roughly 87% of which are singletons, and roughly 1.2% rests with the top ten. The sample was peripheral blood, taken 28 days after the second AZD1222 dose. The receptor source for this set is an adult who received the AZD1222 COVID-19 vaccine.

The V gene is TRBV5-1, the J gene TRBJ2-5; unclear D gene. The CDR3 sequence is 13 residues long. V was shortened by 7 bases and J by 1 base, with 11 bases between the two germline ends. The germline CDR1 and CDR2 sequences are SGHRS and YFSETQ. The DNA for the CDR3 is TGCGCCAGCTTTCCTATGGGCCAAGAGACCCAGTACTTC. The encoded protein is CASFPMGQETQYF.

V is TRBV5-8 and J is TRBJ1-3, with D unresolved. V was trimmed by 6 bases and J by 14 bases, leaving 24 bases between them. The CDR3 has 14 amino acids. Germline V gene lookup returns CDR1 SGHTS and CDR2 YDEGEE. The CDR3 bases are TGTGCCAGCAAATTTAGTGAAGGAGCTCTGACCCTATATTTT. Protein sequence: CASKFSEGALTLYF.

The rearrangement links TRBV9 to TRBJ2-1; D assignment may be TRBD1 or TRBD2 (5 bases each). The CDR3 spans 14 residues. V lost 0 bases and J 7 bases, leaving 11 bases between the germline ends. The germline gives CDR1 SGDLS, CDR2 YYNGEE. The CDR3 protein is CASSVGDGQNEQFF. The CDR3 DNA reads TGTGCCAGCAGCGTAGGGGACGGGCAGAATGAGCAGTTCTTC.

The CDR3 nucleotides read TGTGCCAGCAGTGAAGCGGACAGTTATGGCTACACCTTC. Translating it yields CASSEADSYGYTF. V usage is TRBV2 and J usage is TRBJ1-2; D is possibly TRBD1 (6 bases). The CDR3 has 13 residues. Trimming removed 0 bases at V and 5 bases at J, with 7 bases between. The germline V gene encodes CDR1 SNHLY and CDR2 FYNNEI.

The chain couples TRBV2 to TRBJ1-5; a possible D gene is TRBD1 (5 bases). CDR3 length: 14 residues. Germline V gene sequence: CDR1 SNHLY, CDR2 FYNNEI. The V gene lost 7 bases and the J gene lost 5 bases, with 15 bases spanning the gap. In nucleotides, the CDR3 is TGTGCCAGCACCGGGACCGCCGGAGATCAGCCCCAGCATTTT. It codes for CASTGTAGDQPQHF.